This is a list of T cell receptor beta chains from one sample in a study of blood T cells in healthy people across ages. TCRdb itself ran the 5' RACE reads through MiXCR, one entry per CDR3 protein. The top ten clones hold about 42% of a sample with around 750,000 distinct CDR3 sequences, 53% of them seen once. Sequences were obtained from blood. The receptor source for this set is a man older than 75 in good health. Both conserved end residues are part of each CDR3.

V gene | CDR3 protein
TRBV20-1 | CSAPPSGRALRYAYF
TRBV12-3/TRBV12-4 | CASTTGTGNSYEQYF
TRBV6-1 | CASSGYVGGHSYNEQFF
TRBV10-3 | CAIKTGTPRADTQYF
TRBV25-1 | CASSWSGVEKLFF
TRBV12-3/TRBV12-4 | CARPGQGFWEQYF
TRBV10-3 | CAISEPIGPNYGYTF
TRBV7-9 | CASSPEGRVPEAFF
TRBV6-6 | CASRAGAKEQFF
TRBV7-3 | CASSLNQRGRINEQFF